These T cell receptor beta chains were read from a single sample in a study of OX40 agonist ivuxolimab in advanced cancers. This table comes from immunoSEQ multiplex PCR, and its TCRdb copy is limited to in-frame clones, with some not included. Among about 70,000 clones listed, around 84% were seen once. Specimen: CD4+ or CD8+ T cells sorted from blood, collected in a trial of the OX40 agonist ivuxolimab. These receptors all stem from an adult with an advanced solid tumor such as melanoma, head and neck, liver or kidney cancer. The CDR3 runs from the conserved cysteine through the conserved F or W. The D gene is left open where the match is weak. Size is stated for part of the rows, as once, few or many counts, or as a class when the clone is expanded.

- | TRBJ2-7 | - | TRBV5-6 | CASSLVSYEQYF | TGTGCCAGCAGCTTGGTGTCCTACGAGCAGTACTTC
- | TRBJ1-1 | TRBD1 | TRBV2 | CASRGDRDHAEAFF | TGTGCCAGCAGAGGGGACAGGGATCATGCTGAAGCTTTCTTT
- | TRBJ2-7 | - | TRBV10-3 | CAISESRVEDISAEQYF | TGTGCCATCAGTGAGTCGAGGGTGGAGGACATCTCGGCCGAGCAGTACTTC
- | TRBJ1-1 | - | TRBV19 | CASSWDGGGPEAFF | TGTGCCAGTAGTTGGGACGGTGGAGGTCCTGAAGCTTTCTTT
- | TRBJ2-2 | TRBD1 | TRBV9 | CASSVLPGQGAVGELFF | TGTGCCAGCAGCGTGCTCCCGGGACAGGGGGCCGTGGGGGAGCTGTTTTTT
- | TRBJ2-3 | - | TRBV10-1 | CASSGRVGDTQYF | TGCGCCAGCAGTGGCAGGGTGGGAGATACGCAGTATTTT
- | TRBJ2-5 | TRBD2 | TRBV2 | CASRTSGGQETQYF | TGTGCCAGCCGGACTAGCGGGGGACAAGAGACCCAGTACTTC
- | TRBJ2-5 | - | TRBV18 | CASSLQGLQETQYF | TGTGCCAGCTCACTACAAGGGCTCCAAGAGACCCAGTACTTC
few | TRBJ1-5 | TRBD1 | TRBV18 | CASSLQGAGQPQHF | TGTGCCAGCTCGCTCCAGGGGGCGGGTCAGCCCCAGCATTTT
few | TRBJ1-1 | TRBD1 | TRBV28 | CAAGTGREWTEAFF | TGTGCCGCCGGGACAGGGAGGGAATGGACTGAAGCTTTCTTT
- | TRBJ1-1 | TRBD1 | TRBV7-9 | CASRPTGGVTEAFF | TGTGCCAGCAGACCGACAGGGGGGGTCACTGAAGCTTTCTTT
- | TRBJ1-4 | - | TRBV7-2 | CASSLASGIAEKLFF | TGTGCCAGCAGCTTAGCGTCAGGGATAGCTGAAAAACTGTTTTTT
once | TRBJ2-1 | - | TRBV5-6 | CASSIGYEQFF | TGTGCCAGCAGCATTGGCTATGAGCAGTTCTTC
- | TRBJ2-5 | - | TRBV2 | CASKGRGGETQYF | TGTGCCAGCAAGGGGAGAGGGGGAGAGACCCAGTACTTC
- | TRBJ1-2 | TRBD1 | TRBV6-5 | CASTGGSYGYTF | TGTGCCAGTACAGGGGGTTCATATGGCTACACCTTC
once | TRBJ2-1 | - | TRBV28 | CASSFNQRPEQFF | TGTGCCAGCAGTTTCAACCAGCGGCCGGAGCAGTTCTTC
- | TRBJ2-3 | - | TRBV7-9 | CASINSSDPTDTQYF | TGTGCCAGCATTAACTCTAGCGACCCCACAGATACGCAGTATTTT
once | TRBJ2-7 | TRBD2 | TRBV7-2 | CASSLLAGSYEQYF | TGTGCCAGCAGCTTATTAGCGGGGTCCTACGAGCAGTACTTC
- | TRBJ2-5 | TRBD2 | TRBV5-1 | CASSHWRRSVAGQETQYF | TGCGCCAGCAGCCATTGGAGGAGGTCAGTAGCGGGGCAAGAGACCCAGTACTTC
few | TRBJ2-1 | - | TRBV11-3 | CASSLDRGEQFF | TGTGCCAGCAGCTTAGATCGCGGTGAGCAGTTCTTC
- | TRBJ2-7 | - | TRBV5-6 | CASSSRTVSYEQYF | TGTGCCAGCAGCTCACGGACTGTCTCCTACGAGCAGTACTTC
once | TRBJ1-2 | - | TRBV10-3 | CATQGGAGEVYGYTF | TGTGCCACCCAAGGAGGGGCAGGGGAGGTCTATGGCTACACCTTC
few | TRBJ1-1 | TRBD1 | TRBV4-1 | CASRNPGQGNTEAFF | TGCGCCAGCAGGAACCCGGGACAGGGGAACACTGAAGCTTTCTTT
- | TRBJ1-1 | - | TRBV7-3 | CASSPPEAFF | TGTGCCAGCAGCCCCCCTGAAGCTTTCTTT
- | TRBJ1-2 | - | TRBV29-1 | CSVEDSLTRRQVNYGYTF | TGCAGCGTTGAAGATTCTCTGACACGTAGACAGGTGAACTATGGCTACACCTTC
- | TRBJ2-1 | TRBD2 | TRBV11-3 | CASSLIKAGGPRANEQFF | TGTGCCAGCAGCTTAATTAAAGCGGGGGGGCCTAGGGCGAATGAGCAGTTCTTC
- | TRBJ2-3 | - | TRBV4-3 | CASSQEPGTDTQYF | TGCGCCAGCAGCCAAGAACCCGGCACAGATACGCAGTATTTT
- | TRBJ1-2 | - | TRBV28 | CASSTSGGINYGYTF | TGTGCCAGCAGTACCTCGGGAGGGATCAACTATGGCTACACCTTC
- | TRBJ2-3 | - | TRBV28 | CASSSPRRGTDTQYF | TGTGCCAGCAGTTCTCCTAGGAGGGGCACAGATACGCAGTATTTT
- | TRBJ2-3 | TRBD2 | TRBV5-1 | CASGGENTDTQYF | TGCGCCAGCGGGGGGGAGAACACAGATACGCAGTATTTT
- | TRBJ2-1 | TRBD2 | TRBV9 | CASSRSSGGAIGEQFF | TGTGCCAGCAGCCGATCCTCGGGGGGGGCTATAGGTGAGCAGTTCTTC
- | TRBJ2-7 | TRBD2 | TRBV7-8 | CASSLEVGGPSYEQYF | TGTGCCAGCAGCTTAGAAGTGGGAGGGCCCTCCTACGAGCAGTACTTC
- | TRBJ1-2 | - | TRBV7-9 | CVSSINRAVNYGYTF | TGTGTCAGCAGTATCAACAGGGCGGTCAACTATGGCTACACCTTC
- | TRBJ2-3 | - | TRBV28 | CASSLDPSSTDTQYF | TGTGCCAGCAGTTTGGACCCCTCGAGCACAGATACGCAGTATTTT
- | TRBJ2-3 | - | TRBV5-1 | CASSLVGEGGTDTQYF | TGCGCCAGCAGCTTGGTGGGGGAAGGCGGCACAGATACGCAGTATTTT
- | TRBJ1-1 | TRBD1 | TRBV5-1 | CASSPQTGGTTEAFF | TGCGCCAGCAGCCCACAGACAGGGGGGACCACTGAAGCTTTCTTT
- | TRBJ1-1 | TRBD1 | TRBV9 | CASSRKDRANTEAFF | TGTGCCAGCAGCAGAAAGGACAGGGCGAACACTGAAGCTTTCTTT
few | TRBJ1-1 | TRBD1 | TRBV5-1 | CASSLTGGTEAFF | TGCGCCAGCAGCTTGACAGGGGGGACTGAAGCTTTCTTT
- | TRBJ2-7 | - | TRBV28 | CASRVRDKGVGEQYF | TGTGCCAGCAGGGTCCGGGACAAGGGGGTCGGGGAGCAGTACTTC
few | TRBJ1-5 | - | TRBV6-1 | CASTQGSTLNQPQHF | TGTGCCAGCACCCAGGGAAGCACCCTTAACCAGCCCCAGCATTTT
- | TRBJ2-7 | - | TRBV21-1 | CASSKGPAGTALYEQYF | TGTGCCAGCAGCAAAGGGCCCGCTGGGACAGCCCTCTACGAGCAGTACTTC
- | TRBJ1-3 | - | TRBV5-1 | CASSLSQTSSGNTIYF | TGCGCCAGCAGCTTGTCACAGACCTCCTCTGGAAACACCATATATTTT
- | TRBJ1-2 | - | TRBV10-1 | CAATGLEGYTF | TGCGCCGCGACGGGACTCGAAGGCTACACCTTC
- | TRBJ1-2 | TRBD1 | TRBV5-1 | CASSLVGGTGNYGYTF | TGCGCCAGCAGCTTGGTAGGAGGGACAGGGAACTATGGCTACACCTTC
- | TRBJ2-1 | - | TRBV9 | CASTEGFYHTNEQFF | TGTGCCAGCACAGAGGGGTTTTACCACACGAATGAGCAGTTCTTC
- | TRBJ2-1 | TRBD2 | TRBV7-2 | CASSLGKWSGGNEQFF | TGTGCCAGCAGCTTAGGGAAGTGGTCGGGAGGGAATGAGCAGTTCTTC